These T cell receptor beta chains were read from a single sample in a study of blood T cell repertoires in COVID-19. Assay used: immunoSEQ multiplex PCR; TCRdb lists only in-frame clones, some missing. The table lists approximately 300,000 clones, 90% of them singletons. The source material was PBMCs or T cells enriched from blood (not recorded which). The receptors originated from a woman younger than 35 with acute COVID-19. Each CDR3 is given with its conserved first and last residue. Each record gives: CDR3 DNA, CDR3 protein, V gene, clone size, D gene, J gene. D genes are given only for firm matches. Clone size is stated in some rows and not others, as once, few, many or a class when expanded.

CDR3 DNA: TGTGCCAGCACTCAACTTAGCTCCTACAATGAGCAGTTCTTC
CDR3 protein: CASTQLSSYNEQFF
V gene: TRBV6-5
clone size: -
D gene: -
J gene: TRBJ2-1

CDR3 DNA: TGTGCCAGCAGCTTAGAGGAGGGGCCGCCCTACGAGCAGTACTTC
CDR3 protein: CASSLEEGPPYEQYF
V gene: TRBV7-2
clone size: -
D gene: -
J gene: TRBJ2-7

CDR3 DNA: TGTGCCAGTAGTTACCTCCGGGACAGTGAAAAACTGTTTTTT
CDR3 protein: CASSYLRDSEKLFF
V gene: TRBV19
clone size: -
D gene: TRBD1
J gene: TRBJ1-4

CDR3 DNA: TGTGCCAGCAGCAACGCCCGACAGGGAACTGTAATGAACACTGAAGCTTTCTTT
CDR3 protein: CASSNARQGTVMNTEAFF
V gene: TRBV21-1
clone size: once
D gene: -
J gene: TRBJ1-1

CDR3 DNA: TGTGCCAGCAGCGTACTAGGGGGAACCACAGATACGCAGTATTTT
CDR3 protein: CASSVLGGTTDTQYF
V gene: TRBV9
clone size: -
D gene: -
J gene: TRBJ2-3

CDR3 DNA: TGTGCCAGCAGTCAGGGCGCAAACGAGCAGTACTTC
CDR3 protein: CASSQGANEQYF
V gene: TRBV2
clone size: -
D gene: -
J gene: TRBJ2-7

CDR3 DNA: TGCGCCAGCAGCCTCGGGACAAACTACGAGCAGTACTTC
CDR3 protein: CASSLGTNYEQYF
V gene: TRBV5-1
clone size: -
D gene: -
J gene: TRBJ2-7

CDR3 DNA: TGTGCCAGCAGCTTGGAACTATTGACAGGGACTGGAAACACCATATATTTT
CDR3 protein: CASSLELLTGTGNTIYF
V gene: TRBV11-2
clone size: -
D gene: TRBD1
J gene: TRBJ1-3

CDR3 DNA: TGTGCCAGCAGTTACTTTGCATTGGGCGAAAAACTGTTTTTT
CDR3 protein: CASSYFALGEKLFF
V gene: TRBV6-5
clone size: -
D gene: -
J gene: TRBJ1-4

CDR3 DNA: TGTGCCAGCAGTCTCAGTGACTTCATCTACGAGCAGTACTTC
CDR3 protein: CASSLSDFIYEQYF
V gene: TRBV28
clone size: -
D gene: -
J gene: TRBJ2-7